This TCR beta chain was captured by sequencing in a study of T cell repertoires in cytomegalovirus infection. Study-level results: The ex vivo response was dominated by HLA-C-restricted CMV-specific TCR beta clonotypes. Summed frequency of shared TCR beta families picked out CMV carriers who also had the relevant HLA.

TCRdb fed the reads into MiXCR, producing one record per CDR3 protein. The data contain some 130,000 distinct CDR3 sequences, approximately 8.8% of them singletons. Germline V lookup: CDR1 MDHEN, CDR2 SYDVKM. Trimming pared 4 bases from V and 0 bases from J, leaving 21 bases between. The CDR3 is 18 amino acids. Notes on this clonotype: Its antigen remains unidentified.

V is TRBV28 and J is TRBJ1-1; D perhaps matches TRBD1 (6 bases). The specimen sequenced was PBMCs. This clonotype originated in a human donor in good health (CMV status not recorded). Some clones in this sample may be carry-over from other donors' samples. The CDR3 nucleotides read TGTGCCAGCAGTTCACGCCCCCCAGGGGCAGGGATGAACACTGAAGCTTTCTTT. It codes for CASSSRPPGAGMNTEAFF.